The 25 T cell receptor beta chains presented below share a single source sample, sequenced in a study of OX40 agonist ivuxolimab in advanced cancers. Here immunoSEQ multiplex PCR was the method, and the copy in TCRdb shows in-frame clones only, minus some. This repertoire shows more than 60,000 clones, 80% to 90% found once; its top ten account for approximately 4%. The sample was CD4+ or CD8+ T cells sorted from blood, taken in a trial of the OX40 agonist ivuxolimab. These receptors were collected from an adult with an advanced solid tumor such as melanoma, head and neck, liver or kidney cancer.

CDR3 sequence reads: CASSLTLAGASGANVLTF. The CDR3 bases are TGTGCCAGCAGCTTAACGTTAGCAGGCGCCTCTGGGGCCAACGTCCTGACTTTC. The chain combines TRBV7-3 with TRBJ2-6; D gene uncertain. This CDR3 is 18 amino acids long. V was clipped by 0 bases and J by 0 bases, with 12 bases between them. Per germline, CDR1 SGHTA and CDR2 FQGTGA.

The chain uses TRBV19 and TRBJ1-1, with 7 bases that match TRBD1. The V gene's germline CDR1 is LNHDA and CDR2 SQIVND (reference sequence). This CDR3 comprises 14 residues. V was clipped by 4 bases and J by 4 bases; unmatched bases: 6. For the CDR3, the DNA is TGTGCCAGTAGTAGGACAGACAGGGCCACTGAAGCTTTCTTT. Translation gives CASSRTDRATEAFF.

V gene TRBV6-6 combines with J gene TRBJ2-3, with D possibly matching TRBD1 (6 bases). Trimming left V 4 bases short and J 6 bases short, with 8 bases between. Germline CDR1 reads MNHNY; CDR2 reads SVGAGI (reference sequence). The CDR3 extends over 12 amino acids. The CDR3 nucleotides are TGTGCCAGCAGTTCTCAGGGGGATACGCAGTATTTT. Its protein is CASSSQGDTQYF.

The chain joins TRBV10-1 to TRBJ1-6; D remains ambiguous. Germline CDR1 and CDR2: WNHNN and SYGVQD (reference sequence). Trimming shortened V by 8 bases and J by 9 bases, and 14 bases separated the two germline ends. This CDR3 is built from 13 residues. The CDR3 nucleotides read TGCGCCAGCCGTCAGACCTCGGGTTCACCCCTCCACTTT. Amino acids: CASRQTSGSPLHF.

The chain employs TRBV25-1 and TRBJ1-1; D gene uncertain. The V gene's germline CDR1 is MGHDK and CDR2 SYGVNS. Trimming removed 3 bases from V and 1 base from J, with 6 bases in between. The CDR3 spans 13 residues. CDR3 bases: TGTGCCAGCAGTGAGGAGGGGAACACTGAAGCTTTCTTT. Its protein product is CASSEEGNTEAFF.

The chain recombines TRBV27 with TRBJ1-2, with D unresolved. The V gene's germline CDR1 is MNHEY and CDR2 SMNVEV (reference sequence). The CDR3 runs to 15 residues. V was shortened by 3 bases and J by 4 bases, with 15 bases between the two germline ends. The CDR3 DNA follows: TGTGCCAGCAGTTTCGGGCTCCCCACTATCTATGGCTACACCTTC. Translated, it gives CASSFGLPTIYGYTF.

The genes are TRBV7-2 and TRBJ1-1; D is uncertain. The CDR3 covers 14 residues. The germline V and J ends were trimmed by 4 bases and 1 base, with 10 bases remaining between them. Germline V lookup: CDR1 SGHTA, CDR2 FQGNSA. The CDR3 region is CASSYTSANTEAFF. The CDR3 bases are TGTGCCAGCAGCTACACATCAGCGAACACTGAAGCTTTCTTT.

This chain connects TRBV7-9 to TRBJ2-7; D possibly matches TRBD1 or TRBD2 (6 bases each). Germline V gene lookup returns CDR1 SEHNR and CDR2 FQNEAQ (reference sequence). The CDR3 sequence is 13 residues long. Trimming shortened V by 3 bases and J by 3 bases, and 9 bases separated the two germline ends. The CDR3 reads CASSFGGLYEQYF. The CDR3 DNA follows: TGTGCCAGCAGCTTTGGGGGGCTCTACGAGCAGTACTTC. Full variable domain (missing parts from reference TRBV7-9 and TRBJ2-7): DTGVSQNPRHKITKRGQNVTFRCDPISEHNRLYWYRQTLGQGPEFLTYFQNEAQLEKSRLLSDRFSAERPKGSFSTLEIQRTEQGDSAMYLCASSFGGLYEQYFGPGTRLTVT.

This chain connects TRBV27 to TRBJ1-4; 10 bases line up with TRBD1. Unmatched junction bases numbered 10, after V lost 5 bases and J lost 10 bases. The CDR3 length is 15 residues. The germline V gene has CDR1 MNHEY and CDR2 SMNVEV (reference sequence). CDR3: CASSGRTGGSGKLFF. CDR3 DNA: TGTGCCAGCAGTGGGCGGACAGGGGGGAGCGGAAAACTGTTTTTT.

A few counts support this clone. As DNA, the CDR3 is TGTGCCAGCAGGCCGCCCAGGCCATGGCAGCCCCAGCATTTT. Protein: CASRPPRPWQPQHF. The chain is built from TRBV28 and TRBJ1-5, with D hard to call. Germline V CDR1 and CDR2: MDHEN, SYDVKM. The V end was cut by 6 bases, the J end by 7 bases, with 16 bases between. This CDR3 region has 14 residues.

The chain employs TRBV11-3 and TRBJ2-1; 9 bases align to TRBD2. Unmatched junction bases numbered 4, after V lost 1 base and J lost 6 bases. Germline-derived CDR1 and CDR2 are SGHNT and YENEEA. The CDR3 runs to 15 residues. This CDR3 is CASSLGGGRANEQFF. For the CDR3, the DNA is TGTGCCAGCAGCTTAGGGGGCGGGAGGGCCAATGAGCAGTTCTTC.

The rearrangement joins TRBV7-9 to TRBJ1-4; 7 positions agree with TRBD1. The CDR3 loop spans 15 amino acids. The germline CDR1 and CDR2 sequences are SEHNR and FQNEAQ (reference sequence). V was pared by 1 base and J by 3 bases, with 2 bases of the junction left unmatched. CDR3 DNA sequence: TGTGCCAGCAGCTTAGGAGACAGGGCTAATGAAAAACTGTTTTTT. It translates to CASSLGDRANEKLFF.

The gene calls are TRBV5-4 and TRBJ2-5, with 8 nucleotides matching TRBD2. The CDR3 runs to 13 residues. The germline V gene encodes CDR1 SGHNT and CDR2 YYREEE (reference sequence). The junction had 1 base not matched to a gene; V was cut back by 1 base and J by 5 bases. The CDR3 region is CASSLPGGETQYF. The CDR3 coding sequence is TGTGCCAGCAGCTTGCCGGGAGGGGAGACCCAGTACTTC.

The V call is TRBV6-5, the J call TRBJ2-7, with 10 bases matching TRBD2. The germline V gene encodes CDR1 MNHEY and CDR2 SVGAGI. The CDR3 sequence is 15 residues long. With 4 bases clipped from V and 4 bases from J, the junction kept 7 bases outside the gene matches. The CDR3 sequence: CASSSSSGRYYEQYF. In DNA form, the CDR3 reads TGTGCCAGCAGTTCCTCTAGCGGGAGATATTACGAGCAGTACTTC.

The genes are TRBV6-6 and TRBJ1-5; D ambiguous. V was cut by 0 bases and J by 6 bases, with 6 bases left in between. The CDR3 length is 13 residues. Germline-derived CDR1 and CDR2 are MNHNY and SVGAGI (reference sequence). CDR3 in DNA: TGTGCCAGCAGTTACTCGGTGGTTCAGCCCCAGCATTTT. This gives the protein CASSYSVVQPQHF.

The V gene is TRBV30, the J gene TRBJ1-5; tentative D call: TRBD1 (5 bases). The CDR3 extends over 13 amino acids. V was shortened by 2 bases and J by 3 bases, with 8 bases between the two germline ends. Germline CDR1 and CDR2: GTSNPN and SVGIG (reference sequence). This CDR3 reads CAWSLGVNQPQHF. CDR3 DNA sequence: TGTGCCTGGAGTTTAGGGGTCAATCAGCCCCAGCATTTT.

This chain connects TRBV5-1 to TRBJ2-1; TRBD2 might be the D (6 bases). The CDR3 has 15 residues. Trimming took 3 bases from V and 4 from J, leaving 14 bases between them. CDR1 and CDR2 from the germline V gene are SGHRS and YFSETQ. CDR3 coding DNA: TGCGCCAGCAGCTGGGTAGCGGATACTTACAATGAGCAGTTCTTC. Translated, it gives CASSWVADTYNEQFF.

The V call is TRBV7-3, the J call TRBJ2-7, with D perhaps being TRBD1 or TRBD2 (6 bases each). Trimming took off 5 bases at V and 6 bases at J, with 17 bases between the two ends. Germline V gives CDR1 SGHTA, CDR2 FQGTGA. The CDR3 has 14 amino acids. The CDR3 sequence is CASSPSGRGGEQYF. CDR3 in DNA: TGTGCCAGCAGCCCCTCGGGCAGGGGAGGCGAGCAGTACTTC.

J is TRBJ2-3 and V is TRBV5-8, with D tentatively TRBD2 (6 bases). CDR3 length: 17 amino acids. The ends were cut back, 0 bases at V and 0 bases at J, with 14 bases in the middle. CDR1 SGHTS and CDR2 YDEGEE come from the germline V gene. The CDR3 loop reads CASSLANGGSSTDTQYF. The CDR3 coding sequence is TGTGCCAGCAGCTTGGCCAACGGGGGTTCGAGCACAGATACGCAGTATTTT.

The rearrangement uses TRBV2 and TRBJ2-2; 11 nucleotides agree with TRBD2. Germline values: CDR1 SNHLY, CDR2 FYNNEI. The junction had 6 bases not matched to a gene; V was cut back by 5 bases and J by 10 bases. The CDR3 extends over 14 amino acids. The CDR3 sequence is CASSPTSGSPELFF. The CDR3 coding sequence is TGTGCCAGCAGTCCTACTAGCGGGAGTCCGGAGCTGTTTTTT.

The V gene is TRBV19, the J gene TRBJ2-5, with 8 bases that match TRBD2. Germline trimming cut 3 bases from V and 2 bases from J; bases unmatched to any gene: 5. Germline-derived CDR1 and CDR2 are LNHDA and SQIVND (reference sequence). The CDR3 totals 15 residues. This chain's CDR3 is CASSISAGGQETQYF. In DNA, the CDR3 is TGTGCCAGTAGTATTTCGGCGGGAGGTCAAGAGACCCAGTACTTC.

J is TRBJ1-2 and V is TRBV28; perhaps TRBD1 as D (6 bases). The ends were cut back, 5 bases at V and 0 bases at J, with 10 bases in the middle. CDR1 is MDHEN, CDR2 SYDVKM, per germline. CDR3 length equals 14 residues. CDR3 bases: TGTGCCAGCAGTAATGACAGGTCTAACTATGGCTACACCTTC. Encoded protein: CASSNDRSNYGYTF.

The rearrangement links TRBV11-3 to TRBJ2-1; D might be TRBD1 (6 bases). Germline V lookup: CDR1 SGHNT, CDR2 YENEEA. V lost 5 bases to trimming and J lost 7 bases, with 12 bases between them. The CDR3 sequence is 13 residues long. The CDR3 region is CASSPGGLNEQFF. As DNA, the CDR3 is TGTGCCAGCAGCCCTGGGGGCCTGAATGAGCAGTTCTTC.

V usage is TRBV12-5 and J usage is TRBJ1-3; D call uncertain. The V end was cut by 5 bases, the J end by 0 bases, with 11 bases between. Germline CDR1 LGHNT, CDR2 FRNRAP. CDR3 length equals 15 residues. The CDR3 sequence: CASGHGQSSGNTIYF. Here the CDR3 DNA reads TGTGCTAGTGGTCATGGGCAAAGCTCTGGAAACACCATATATTTT. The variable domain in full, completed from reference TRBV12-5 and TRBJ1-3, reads DARVTQTPRHKVTEMGQEVTMRCQPILGHNTVFWYRQTMMQGLELLAYFRNRAPLDDSGMPKDRFSAEMPDATLATLKIQPSEPRDSAVYFCASGHGQSSGNTIYFGEGSWLTVV.

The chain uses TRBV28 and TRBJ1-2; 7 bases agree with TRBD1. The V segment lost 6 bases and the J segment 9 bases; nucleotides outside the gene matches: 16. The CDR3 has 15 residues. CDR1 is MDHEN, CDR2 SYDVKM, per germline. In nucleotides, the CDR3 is TGTGCCAGCAGCACACCGGGACAGAGCTATGTGAGCTACACCTTC. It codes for CASSTPGQSYVSYTF.